This T cell receptor beta chain stems from a study of identical twins. The sample holds a few counts of this clonotype. What it recognizes is unknown. The germline gives CDR1 DFQATT, CDR2 SNEGSKA (reference sequence). Deletions cut 3 bases from V and 4 bases from J, with 12 bases between. The CDR3 sequence is 14 residues long. Points from the study as a whole: Insertions were fewer in abundant cord blood beta clonotypes, whereas memory repertoires showed none of this pattern.

The cDNA had a unique molecular identifier and a template-switch universal primer site. TCRdb re-analysed the 5' RACE reads in MiXCR, keeping a single row per CDR3 protein. The sample lists 700,000 to 950,000 distinct CDR3 sequences; 9% to 15% were seen once. The data were also submitted as part of a second study, on yellow fever vaccine responses in identical twins.

The sequence was obtained from a woman between 18 and 29 years old in good health. V gene TRBV20-1 combines with J gene TRBJ2-2; possibly TRBD1 or TRBD2 for D (5 bases each). Sequences were obtained from PBMCs. As DNA, the CDR3 is TGCAGTGCTAGGAGGGTTAGGGGCACCGGGGAGCTGTTTTTT. This sequence encodes CSARRVRGTGELFF.